The present T cell receptor (beta chain) was sequenced within a study of T cell changes during pregnancy in multiple sclerosis. The CDR3 is 14 amino acids. The V and J ends lost 7 bases and 5 bases, in that order; junction bases with no gene match: 6. Looked up from germline, CDR1 is SNHLY and CDR2 is FYNNEI. TCRdb's copy holds only in-frame clones and misses some; the assay was immunoSEQ multiplex PCR. This sample has about 81,000 clones, with around 95% found just once. V usage is TRBV2 and J usage is TRBJ2-5; 11 positions agree with TRBD1. The sequencing here drew on peripheral blood, taken in the third trimester of pregnancy. This clonotype originated in a female donor in good health, enrolled as a control in a pregnancy study. The CDR3 here is CASTSDRGLETQYF. The CDR3 bases are TGTGCCAGCACATCGGACAGGGGGCTCGAGACCCAGTACTTC.